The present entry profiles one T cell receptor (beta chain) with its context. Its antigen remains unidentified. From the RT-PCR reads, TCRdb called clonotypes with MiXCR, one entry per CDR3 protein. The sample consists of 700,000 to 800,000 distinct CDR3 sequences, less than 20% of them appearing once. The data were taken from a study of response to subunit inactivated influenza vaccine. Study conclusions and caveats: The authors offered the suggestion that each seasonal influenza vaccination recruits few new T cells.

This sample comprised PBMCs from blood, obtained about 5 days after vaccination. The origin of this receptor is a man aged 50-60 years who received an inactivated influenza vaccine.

The CDR3 nucleotides read TGCAGCGGCCATTCGAACACTGAAGCTTTCTTT. Its translation: CSGHSNTEAFF. The chain uses TRBV29-1 and TRBJ1-1; D is unresolved. The CDR3 loop spans 11 amino acids. Germline loops: CDR1 SQVTM, CDR2 ANQGSEA. V lost 7 bases and J lost 1, with 7 bases in between.